Presented here are 10 T cell receptor beta chains from one specimen sequenced in a study of blood T cell repertoires in COVID-19. The method was immunoSEQ multiplex PCR; TCRdb's version includes in-frame clones alone and lacks a portion of them. Among some 250,000 clones listed, around 83% were seen once. Material for sequencing was peripheral blood. Receptors were obtained from a woman aged 60-70 years with active or convalescent COVID-19.

The CDR3 coding sequence is TGTGCCAGCAGCGTGGGCTCTCTGGGACAGTGGGGCTACACCTTC. It encodes CASSVGSLGQWGYTF. The J gene is TRBJ1-2, the V gene TRBV9, with 7 bases lining up with TRBD1. V lost 2 bases and J lost 8; bases outside the gene matches: 12. Germline V CDR1 and CDR2: SGDLS, YYNGEE. The CDR3 spans 15 residues. The full variable domain, its missing parts supplied by reference TRBV9 and TRBJ1-2, is DSGVTQTPKHLITATGQRVTLRCSPRSGDLSVYWYQQSLDQGLQFLIQYYNGEERAKGNILERFSAQQFPDLHSELNLSSLELGDSALYFCASSVGSLGQWGYTFGSGTRLTVV.

The chain has TRBV2 and TRBJ1-2; D remains unclear. The CDR3 length is 16 residues. V lost 8 bases and J lost 4, with 23 bases in between. CDR1 is SNHLY, CDR2 FYNNEI, per germline. CDR3 sequence: CASHTPVPGGGYGYTF. CDR3 DNA: TGTGCCAGCCACACCCCCGTACCCGGCGGCGGCTATGGCTACACCTTC.

The chain recombines TRBV10-3 with TRBJ1-2, with 7 bases aligning to TRBD1. V shed 6 bases and J 6 bases; nucleotides not matched to a gene: 10. The CDR3 is 14 residues long. Looked up from germline, CDR1 is ENHRY and CDR2 is SYGVKD. This CDR3 reads CAIRAGTETNGYTF. CDR3 in DNA: TGTGCCATCAGAGCCGGGACAGAGACTAATGGCTACACCTTC.

The chain combines TRBV24-1 with TRBJ2-5; 8 positions agree with TRBD2. Germline trimming cut 7 bases from V and 5 bases from J; bases unmatched to any gene: 8. The CDR3 length is 14 residues. Germline lookup yields CDR1 KGHDR and CDR2 SFDVKD. CDR3 coding DNA: TGTGCCACCAGAACCGGGACTAGGGGGGAGACCCAGTACTTC. The encoded protein is CATRTGTRGETQYF.

The rearrangement joins TRBV7-6 to TRBJ2-1; 15 positions match TRBD2. There are 17 residues in the CDR3. Germline V gives CDR1 SGHVS, CDR2 FNYEAQ. V gave up 2 bases and J gave up 8 bases; unmatched junction bases: 7. CDR3 nucleotides: TGTGCCAGCAGCTTAATGGGGACTAGCGGGGGGTTCGATGAGCAGTTCTTC. Amino acids: CASSLMGTSGGFDEQFF. Full variable domain (missing parts from reference TRBV7-6 and TRBJ2-1): GAGVSQSPRYKVTKRGQDVALRCDPISGHVSLYWYRQALGQGPEFLTYFNYEAQQDKSGLPNDRFSAERPEGSISTLTIQRTEQRDSAMYRCASSLMGTSGGFDEQFFGPGTRLTVL.

The CDR3 coding sequence is TGTGCCAGCAGCTTATCTAGCGGGGCGGGCACCGGGGAGCTGTTTTTT. Its translation is CASSLSSGAGTGELFF. V usage is TRBV11-3 and J usage is TRBJ2-2, with 9 positions matching TRBD2. The germline gives CDR1 SGHNT, CDR2 YENEEA. This CDR3 has 16 residues. J lost 4 bases, V lost 2 bases, and 5 bases had no gene match.

The chain couples TRBV6-2 or TRBV6-3 to TRBJ1-1; D is undetermined. Per germline, CDR1 MNHEY and CDR2 SVGEGT. Trimming pared 6 bases from V and 3 bases from J, leaving 14 bases between. The CDR3 is 14 residues long. CDR3 sequence reads: CASSTPGLDTEAFF. The CDR3, as DNA: TGTGCCAGCAGCACACCGGGATTAGACACTGAAGCTTTCTTT.

The chain recombines TRBV2 with TRBJ2-3, with TRBD1 as a possible D gene (6 bases). The CDR3 sequence is 15 residues long. Germline V CDR1 and CDR2: SNHLY, FYNNEI. Trimming removed 5 bases at V and 5 bases at J, with 17 bases between. CDR3 nucleotide sequence: TGTGCCAGCAGTCCAATCGCGGGCAGGGGAGATACGCAGTATTTT. Translated, it gives CASSPIAGRGDTQYF.

CDR3: CSASGTSRTDTQYF. The CDR3 DNA sequence: TGCAGTGCTAGTGGGACTTCCCGCACAGATACGCAGTATTTT. The chain links TRBV20-1 to TRBJ2-3, with TRBD2 as a possible D gene (6 bases). V was shortened by 3 bases and J by 1 base, with 11 bases between the two germline ends. The CDR3 covers 14 residues. The germline V gene has CDR1 DFQATT and CDR2 SNEGSKA (reference sequence).

The rearrangement links TRBV4-1 to TRBJ1-2, with 7 bases aligning to TRBD1. V dropped 3 bases and J dropped 0; count of bases not matched to a gene: 4. CDR1 and CDR2 (germline): MGHRA, YSYEKL. CDR3 size: 15 residues. The CDR3 coding sequence is TGCGCCAGCAGCCAGGGAACAGGGGCTAACTATGGCTACACCTTC. It is translated as CASSQGTGANYGYTF.